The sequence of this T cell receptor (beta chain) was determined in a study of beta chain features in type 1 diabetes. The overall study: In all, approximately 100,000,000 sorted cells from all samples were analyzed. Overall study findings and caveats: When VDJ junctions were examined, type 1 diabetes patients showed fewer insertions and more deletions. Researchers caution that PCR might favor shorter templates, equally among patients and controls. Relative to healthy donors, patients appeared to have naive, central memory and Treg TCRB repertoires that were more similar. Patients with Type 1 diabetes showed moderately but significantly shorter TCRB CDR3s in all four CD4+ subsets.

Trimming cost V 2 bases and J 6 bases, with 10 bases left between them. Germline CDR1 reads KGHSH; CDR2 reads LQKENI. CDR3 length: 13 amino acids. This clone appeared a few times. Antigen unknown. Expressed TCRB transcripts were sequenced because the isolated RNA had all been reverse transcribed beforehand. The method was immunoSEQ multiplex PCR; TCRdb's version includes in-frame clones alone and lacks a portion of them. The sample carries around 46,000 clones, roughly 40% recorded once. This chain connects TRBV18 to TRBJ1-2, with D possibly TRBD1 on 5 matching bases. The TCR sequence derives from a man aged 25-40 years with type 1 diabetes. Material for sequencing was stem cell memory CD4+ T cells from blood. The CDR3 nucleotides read TGTGCCAGCTCACCATCTGGGGGGGATGGCTACACCTTC. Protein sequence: CASSPSGGDGYTF. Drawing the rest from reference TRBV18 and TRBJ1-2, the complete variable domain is NAGVMQNPRHLVRRRGQEARLRCSPMKGHSHVYWYRQLPEEGLKFMVYLQKENIIDESGMPKERFSAEFPKEGPSILRIQQVVRGDSAAYFCASSPSGGDGYTFGSGTRLTVV.